This entry features one T cell receptor (beta chain) sequence. Its target is unknown. Samples came from healthy bone marrow donors. This record comes from a study of cytomegalovirus exposure and HLA in healthy donors. Overall study: There were 350 to 400 genotyped donors. Of these, 81% fell in the genetic ancestry cluster associated with self-reported Caucasian donors. Study findings and constraints: As a later analysis showed, a missense DCLRE1C variant was linked to trimming of TCR beta V- and J-genes.

Trimming stripped 6 bases from V and 1 base from J, with 10 bases between. This CDR3 has 14 amino acids. CDR1 and CDR2 from the germline V gene are ENHRY and SYGVKD. PCR used 60 Vbeta primers and 13 Jbeta primers. The table came from immunoSEQ multiplex PCR; TCRdb's copy has only in-frame clones and leaves some out. The sample yields fewer than 45,000 clones, approximately 80% seen once. Material: PBMCs. This TCR came from a male donor in good health and CMV-seronegative. V gene TRBV10-3 combines with J gene TRBJ1-5; tentatively, D is TRBD1 (5 bases). The CDR3 reads CAISRGASNQPQHF. CDR3 DNA sequence: TGTGCCATCAGCCGCGGGGCGAGCAATCAGCCCCAGCATTTT.